Sequencing of this TCR beta chain was carried out in a study of identifying expanded T cells in peripheral blood (dated by TCRdb to the late 2010s). General notes on the study: Technical replicates were generated by sequencing separate aliquots of the same genomic DNA pool, and four replicates were compared pairwise.

The junction shows trimming of 5 bases on V and 6 bases on J, plus 14 bases between the germline ends. Taken from the germline V gene, the CDR1 and CDR2 loops are SGHTA and FQGNSA. The CDR3, cysteine through phenylalanine, is 14 amino acids long. Just the 42-base CDR3 DNA is kept, in frame starting at base 1. During the collection period, no immune events, such as infections, were documented for the healthy donors. Blood repertoires from healthy donors were used as a training cohort for calibrating time-dependent variance in a beta-binomial model of differential abundance of T-cell clones. The training cohort was composed of approximately ten healthy donors, 3 female and 7 male. An age range of about 25 to 64 years, with an average of 43 years, was recorded for the donors. Obtained from a commercial supplier, whole blood was collected from each healthy donor at three time points set around 13 days apart. For immunosequencing, genomic DNA was extracted from whole blood that had not been sorted.

The investigation overall reported the following: The binomial model flagged around 1.3 differentially abundant clones between technical replicates, compared with about 15 over approximately two weeks and 19 over about four weeks. Across all healthy donors, variance in clone template counts between roughly two-week samples was found to increase significantly with total template count. The beta-binomial model significantly reduced the number of clones called differentially abundant and the false-positive rate across all healthy-donor time intervals. The authors expected biological variance in healthy repertoires might increase further over much longer intervals such as months to years.

TCRbeta CDR3 regions were profiled with the immunoSEQ Assay using bias-controlled multiplex PCR amplification of genomic DNA. In the authors' own workflow: To quantify the absolute abundance of each unique TCRbeta CDR3 region, the sequences were collapsed and filtered. Differential abundance was assessed using a binomial (Fisher-equivalent) model and a beta-binomial model in which time-dependent variance fitted from healthy donors was added. Clones with fewer than 5 combined templates were excluded, and clones with Benjamini-Hochberg FDR below 0.01 were called differentially abundant. Beta-binomial variance was modeled as a function of total template count across the two samples using the form v = (b*log(k)+a)^2. What TCRdb holds here is the immuneACCESS table cut down to in-frame rearrangements. Part of the clones is not present; checked against another copy, under half of the missing clones reflect an unresolved V gene, and the others are unexplained. The V and J calls and clone size are taken from that table; D and trimming were inferred from the DNA. Within this sample are over 90,000 clones, with approximately 88% of them counted one time only. The top ten constitute 13% to 15% of the sample.

About this clone itself: Its specific antigen is unknown. No base qualities exist here, and no much larger clone lies one base off it.

This TCR derives from a person aged 18 to 70 in good health. Sequences were obtained from blood. The rearrangement combines TRBV7-2 with TRBJ2-1; perhaps TRBD2 is the D gene, with 5 bases matching. The encoded CDR3 is CASSLQLGPNEQFF. In nucleotides, the sequence is TGTGCCAGCAGCCTCCAACTAGGGCCCAATGAGCAGTTCTTC.